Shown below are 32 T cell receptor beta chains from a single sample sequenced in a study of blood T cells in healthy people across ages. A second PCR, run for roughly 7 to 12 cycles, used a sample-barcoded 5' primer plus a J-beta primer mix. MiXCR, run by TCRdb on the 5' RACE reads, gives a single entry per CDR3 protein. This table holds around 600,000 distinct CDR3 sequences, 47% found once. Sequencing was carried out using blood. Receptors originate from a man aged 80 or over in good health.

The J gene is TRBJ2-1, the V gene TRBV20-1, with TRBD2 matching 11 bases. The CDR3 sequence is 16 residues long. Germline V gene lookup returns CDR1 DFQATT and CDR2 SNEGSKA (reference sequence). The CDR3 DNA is TGCACCATGACTAGCGGGAATTCCCAGTACAACAATGAGCAGTTCTTC. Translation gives CTMTSGNSQYNNEQFF.

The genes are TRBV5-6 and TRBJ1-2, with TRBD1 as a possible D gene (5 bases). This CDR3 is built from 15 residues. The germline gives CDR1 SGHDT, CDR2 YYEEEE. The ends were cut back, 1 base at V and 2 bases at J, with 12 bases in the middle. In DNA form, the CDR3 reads TGTGCCAGCAGCTTGATTCAGGGAGGGAACTATGGCTACACCTTC. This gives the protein CASSLIQGGNYGYTF.

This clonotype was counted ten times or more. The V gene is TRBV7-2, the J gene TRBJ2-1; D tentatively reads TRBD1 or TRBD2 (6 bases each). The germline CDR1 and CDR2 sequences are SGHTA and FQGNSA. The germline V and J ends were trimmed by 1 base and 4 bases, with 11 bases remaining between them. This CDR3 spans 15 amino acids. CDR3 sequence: CASSLGGAIYNEQFF. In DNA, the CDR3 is TGTGCCAGCAGCTTAGGGGGGGCCATATACAATGAGCAGTTCTTC.

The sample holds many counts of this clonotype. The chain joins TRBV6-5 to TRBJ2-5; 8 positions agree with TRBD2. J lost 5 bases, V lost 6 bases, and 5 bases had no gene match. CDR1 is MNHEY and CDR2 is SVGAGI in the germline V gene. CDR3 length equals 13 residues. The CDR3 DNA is TGTGCCAGCAGGAGCGGGAGTAGGGAGACCCAGTACTTC. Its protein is CASRSGSRETQYF.

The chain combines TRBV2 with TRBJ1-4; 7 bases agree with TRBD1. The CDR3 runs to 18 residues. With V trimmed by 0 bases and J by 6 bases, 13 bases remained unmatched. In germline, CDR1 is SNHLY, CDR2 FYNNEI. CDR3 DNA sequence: TGTGCCAGCAGTGAAGCCGGCCTGGGACAGAGGCGTTATGAAAAACTGTTTTTT. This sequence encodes CASSEAGLGQRRYEKLFF. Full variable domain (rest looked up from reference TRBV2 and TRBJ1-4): EPEVTQTPSHQVTQMGQEVILRCVPISNHLYFYWYRQILGQKVEFLVSFYNNEISEKSEIFDDQFSVERPDGSNFTLKIRSTKLEDSAMYFCASSEAGLGQRRYEKLFFGSGTQLSVL.

In DNA form, the CDR3 reads TGTGCCAGCAGCAGACTAGCGGGGGGGACCAACACCGGGGAGCTGTTTTTT. Its translation is CASSRLAGGTNTGELFF. The rearrangement links TRBV12-3 or TRBV12-4 to TRBJ2-2; 14 bases line up with TRBD2. The CDR3 sequence is 17 residues long. Germline trimming cut 6 bases from V and 2 bases from J; bases unmatched to any gene: 5.

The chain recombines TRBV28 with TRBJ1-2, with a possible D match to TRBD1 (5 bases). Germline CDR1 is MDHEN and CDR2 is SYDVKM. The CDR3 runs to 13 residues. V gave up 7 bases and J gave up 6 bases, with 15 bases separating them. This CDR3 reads CASKQAQSNGYTF. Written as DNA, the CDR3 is TGTGCCAGCAAACAGGCGCAAAGTAATGGCTACACCTTC.

Here the CDR3 DNA reads TGTGCCAGCAGCTTTGGTGGGGCTTCGGGAAACACCATATATTTT. It specifies CASSFGGASGNTIYF. The rearrangement uses TRBV7-2 and TRBJ1-3, with TRBD1 as a possible D gene (5 bases). Trimming stripped 3 bases from V and 4 bases from J, with 13 bases between. The germline V gene has CDR1 SGHTA and CDR2 FQGNSA. The CDR3 is 15 residues long.

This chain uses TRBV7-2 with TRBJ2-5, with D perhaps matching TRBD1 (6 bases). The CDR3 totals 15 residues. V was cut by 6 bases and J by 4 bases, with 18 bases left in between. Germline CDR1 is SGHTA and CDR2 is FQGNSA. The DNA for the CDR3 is TGTGCCAGCAGTTACCAGGCGACAGGACGAGAGACCCAGTACTTC. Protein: CASSYQATGRETQYF.

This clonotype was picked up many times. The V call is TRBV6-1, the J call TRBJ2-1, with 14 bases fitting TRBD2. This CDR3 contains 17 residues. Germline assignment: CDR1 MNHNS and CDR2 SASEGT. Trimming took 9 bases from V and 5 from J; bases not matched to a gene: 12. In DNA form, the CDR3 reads TGTGCCAGTAAACTTACGGGGGGACTAGCGGGAGACAATGAGCAGTTCTTC. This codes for CASKLTGGLAGDNEQFF.

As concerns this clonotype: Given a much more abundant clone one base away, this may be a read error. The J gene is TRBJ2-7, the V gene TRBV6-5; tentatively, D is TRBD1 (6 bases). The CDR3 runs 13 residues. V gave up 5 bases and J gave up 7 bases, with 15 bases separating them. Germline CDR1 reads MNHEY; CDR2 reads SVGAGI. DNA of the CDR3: TGTGCCAGCAGTAGGACAGCCTACAATGAGCAGTACTTC. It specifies CASSRTAYNEQYF.

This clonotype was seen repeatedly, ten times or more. In DNA, the CDR3 is TGTGCCAGCAGTTACGCCTCCGTCCTGGAGCAGTACTTC. Encoded protein: CASSYASVLEQYF. The V and J genes are TRBV6-5 and TRBJ2-7; D remains ambiguous. The V gene's germline CDR1 is MNHEY and CDR2 SVGAGI. Trimming removed 2 bases from V and 7 bases from J, with 12 bases in between. The CDR3 runs to 13 residues.

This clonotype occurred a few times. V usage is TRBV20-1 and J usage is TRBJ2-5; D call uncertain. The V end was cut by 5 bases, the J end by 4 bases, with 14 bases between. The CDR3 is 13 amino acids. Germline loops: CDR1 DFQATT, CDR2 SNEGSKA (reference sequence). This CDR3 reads CSAYPDGGETQYF. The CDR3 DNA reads TGCAGTGCTTACCCTGACGGTGGAGAGACCCAGTACTTC.

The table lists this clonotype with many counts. The CDR3 is CASSLQGGGGTDTQYF. The DNA for the CDR3 is TGCGCCAGCAGCCTCCAGGGCGGCGGGGGCACAGATACGCAGTATTTT. The genes are TRBV5-1 and TRBJ2-3; weak D call: TRBD2 (6 bases). The CDR3 is 16 amino acids. CDR1 and CDR2 from the germline V gene are SGHRS and YFSETQ. The V and J ends lost 4 bases and 1 base respectively, with 16 bases between them.

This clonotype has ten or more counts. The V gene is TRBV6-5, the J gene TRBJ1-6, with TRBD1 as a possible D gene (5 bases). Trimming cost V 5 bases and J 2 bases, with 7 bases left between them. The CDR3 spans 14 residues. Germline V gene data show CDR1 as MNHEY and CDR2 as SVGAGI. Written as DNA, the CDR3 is TGTGCCAGCAGTAGACAGACCTATAATTCACCCCTCCACTTT. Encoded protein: CASSRQTYNSPLHF.

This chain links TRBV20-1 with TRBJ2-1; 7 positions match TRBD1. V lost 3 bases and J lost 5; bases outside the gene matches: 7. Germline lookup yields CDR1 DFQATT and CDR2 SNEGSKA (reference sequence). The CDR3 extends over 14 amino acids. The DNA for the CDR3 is TGCAGTGCTAGGTCCGGGACAGCCCACAATGAGCAGTTCTTC. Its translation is CSARSGTAHNEQFF.

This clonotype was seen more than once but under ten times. In DNA form, the CDR3 reads TGTGCCAGCAGCGCACAGGGGGTTCAAGAGACCCAGTACTTC. Translating gives CASSAQGVQETQYF. The chain uses TRBV7-9 and TRBJ2-5; 8 bases match TRBD1. Germline trimming cut 5 bases from V and 2 bases from J; bases unmatched to any gene: 4. Germline loops: CDR1 SEHNR, CDR2 FQNEAQ (reference sequence). The CDR3 runs to 14 residues.

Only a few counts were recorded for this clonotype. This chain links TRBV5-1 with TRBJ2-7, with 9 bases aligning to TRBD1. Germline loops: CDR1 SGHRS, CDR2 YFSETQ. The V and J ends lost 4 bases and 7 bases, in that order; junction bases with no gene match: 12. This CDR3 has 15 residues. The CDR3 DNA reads TGCGCCAGCAGCCGACGGACAGGGGAGATGAGTGAGCAGTACTTC. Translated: CASSRRTGEMSEQYF.

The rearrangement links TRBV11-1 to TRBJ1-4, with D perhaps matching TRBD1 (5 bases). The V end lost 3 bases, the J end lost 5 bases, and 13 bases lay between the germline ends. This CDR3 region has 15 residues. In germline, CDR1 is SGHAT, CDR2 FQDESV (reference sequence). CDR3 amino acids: CASSFGGRGNEKLFF. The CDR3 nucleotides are TGTGCCAGCAGCTTCGGCGGACGGGGGAATGAAAAACTGTTTTTT.

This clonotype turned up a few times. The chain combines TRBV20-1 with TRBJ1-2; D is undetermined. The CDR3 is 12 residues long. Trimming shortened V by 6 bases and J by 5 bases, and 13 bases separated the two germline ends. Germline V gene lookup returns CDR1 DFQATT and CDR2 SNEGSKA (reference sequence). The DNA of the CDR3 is TGCAGTGCGAATCCGATGGGGTATGGCTACACCTTC. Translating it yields CSANPMGYGYTF.

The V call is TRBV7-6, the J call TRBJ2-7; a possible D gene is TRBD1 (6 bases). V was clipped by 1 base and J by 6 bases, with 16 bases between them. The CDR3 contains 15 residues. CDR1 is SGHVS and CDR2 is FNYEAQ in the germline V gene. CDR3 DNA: TGTGCCAGCAGCTTAGGGCAGACAGGTTTGTCCGAGCAGTACTTC. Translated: CASSLGQTGLSEQYF.

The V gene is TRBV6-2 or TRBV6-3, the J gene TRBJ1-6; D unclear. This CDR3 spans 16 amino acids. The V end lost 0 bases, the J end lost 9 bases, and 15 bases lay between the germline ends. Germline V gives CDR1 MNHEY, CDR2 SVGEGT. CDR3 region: CASSYSTPASASPLHF. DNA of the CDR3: TGTGCCAGCAGTTACTCGACGCCCGCCTCGGCTTCACCCCTCCACTTT.

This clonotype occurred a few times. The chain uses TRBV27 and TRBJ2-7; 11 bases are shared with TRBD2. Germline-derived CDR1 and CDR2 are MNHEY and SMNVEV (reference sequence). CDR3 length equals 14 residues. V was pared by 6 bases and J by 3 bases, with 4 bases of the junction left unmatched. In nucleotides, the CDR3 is TGTGCCAGCAGGGGGACTAGCGGATACTACGAGCAGTACTTC. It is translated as CASRGTSGYYEQYF.

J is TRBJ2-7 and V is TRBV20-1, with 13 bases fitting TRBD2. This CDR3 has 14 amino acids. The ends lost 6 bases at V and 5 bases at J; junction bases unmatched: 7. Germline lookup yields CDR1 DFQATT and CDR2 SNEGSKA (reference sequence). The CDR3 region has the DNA TGCAGTGCCCGAACTAGCGGGGGGGACAACGAGCAGTACTTC. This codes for CSARTSGGDNEQYF.

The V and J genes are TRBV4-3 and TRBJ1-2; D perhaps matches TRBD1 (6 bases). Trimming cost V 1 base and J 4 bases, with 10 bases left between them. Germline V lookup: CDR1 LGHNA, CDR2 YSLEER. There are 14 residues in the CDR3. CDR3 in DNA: TGCGCCAGCAGCCAAGCACCGGACAGCTATGGCTACACCTTC. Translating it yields CASSQAPDSYGYTF.

The CDR3 here is CASSPRTGGAGGELFF. The DNA of the CDR3 is TGTGCCAGCAGCCCCCGGACAGGGGGCGCCGGCGGGGAGCTGTTTTTT. The V gene is TRBV9, the J gene TRBJ2-2; TRBD1 matches 11 bases. The CDR3 has 16 amino acids. The ends lost 4 bases at V and 7 bases at J; junction bases unmatched: 9. The germline V gene encodes CDR1 SGDLS and CDR2 YYNGEE. Together with reference TRBV9 and TRBJ2-2, the CDR3 gives the full variable domain: DSGVTQTPKHLITATGQRVTLRCSPRSGDLSVYWYQQSLDQGLQFLIQYYNGEERAKGNILERFSAQQFPDLHSELNLSSLELGDSALYFCASSPRTGGAGGELFFGEGSRLTVL.

CDR3 DNA sequence: TGCAGCGTTGCAGACGGAAGCTATGGCTACACCTTC. Translation gives CSVADGSYGYTF. The chain uses TRBV29-1 and TRBJ1-2, with D unclear. The V end was cut by 4 bases, the J end by 4 bases, with 10 bases between. The germline gives CDR1 SQVTM, CDR2 ANQGSEA. CDR3 length equals 12 residues.

CDR3 residues: CATSRGLAGAYEQYF. The DNA for the CDR3 is TGTGCCACCAGCAGAGGCCTAGCGGGAGCCTACGAGCAGTACTTC. This chain connects TRBV15 to TRBJ2-7; TRBD2 aligns across 10 bases. J lost 2 bases, V lost 1 base, and 2 bases had no gene match. CDR3 length: 15 residues. Germline-derived CDR1 and CDR2 are LNHNV and YYDKDF (reference sequence).

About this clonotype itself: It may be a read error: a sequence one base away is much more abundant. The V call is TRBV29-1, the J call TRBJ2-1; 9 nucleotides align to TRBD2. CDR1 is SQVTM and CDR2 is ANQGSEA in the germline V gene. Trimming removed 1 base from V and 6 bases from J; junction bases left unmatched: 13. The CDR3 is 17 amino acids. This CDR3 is CSVEGGFSAGGRNEQFF. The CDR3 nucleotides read TGCAGCGTTGAAGGAGGTTTCTCGGCGGGGGGGCGCAATGAGCAGTTCTTC.

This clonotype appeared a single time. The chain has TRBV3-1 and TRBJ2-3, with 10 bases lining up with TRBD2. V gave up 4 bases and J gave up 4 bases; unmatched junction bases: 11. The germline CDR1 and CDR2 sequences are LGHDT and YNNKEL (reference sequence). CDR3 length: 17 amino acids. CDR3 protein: CASSPSSGGFLPDTQYF. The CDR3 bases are TGTGCCAGCAGCCCATCTAGCGGGGGATTTCTCCCAGATACGCAGTATTTT.

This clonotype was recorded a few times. The CDR3 loop is CSASDRAHNGYTF. Here the CDR3 DNA reads TGCAGTGCATCGGACAGGGCTCACAATGGCTACACCTTC. The chain employs TRBV20-1 and TRBJ1-2; 8 nucleotides align to TRBD1. The V gene's germline CDR1 is DFQATT and CDR2 SNEGSKA (reference sequence). CDR3 length: 13 amino acids. With 6 bases clipped from V and 6 bases from J, the junction kept 9 bases outside the gene matches.

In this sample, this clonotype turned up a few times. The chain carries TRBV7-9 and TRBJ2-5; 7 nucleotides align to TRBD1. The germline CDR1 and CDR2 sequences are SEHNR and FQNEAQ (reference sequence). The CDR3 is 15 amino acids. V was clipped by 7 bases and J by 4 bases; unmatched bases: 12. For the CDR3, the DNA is TGTGCCAGCACCGGGGACAGTAGAGCTCCAGAGACCCAGTACTTC. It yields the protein CASTGDSRAPETQYF.